This T cell receptor (beta chain) emerged from a study of regulatory T cells in long-lasting Graves disease. The wider study: Over 5 years of antithyroid drugs with positive TSH receptor antibodies was taken to mean persistent Graves' disease.

Arm-PCR of CDR3 regions with iRepertoire HTBI primers generated TCR beta libraries. TCRdb re-called the multiplex PCR reads with MiXCR, one entry per CDR3 protein. The sample records 350,000 to 500,000 distinct CDR3 sequences, under 25% being singletons. The junction had 3 bases not matched to a gene; V was cut back by 0 bases and J by 5 bases. CDR1 and CDR2 (germline): SGDLS, YYNGEE. This CDR3 has 14 residues. A note on this clonotype: Its matching antigen is unknown.

Study-level points and caveats: The study found persistent patients shared more public clonotypes (roughly 3,000) than new patients (approximately 970). Small numbers of samples may have cut accuracy. TRBV28, TRBJ1-2 and TRBJ2-5 were segments that persistent disease favored.

Sample time point: persistent/refractory GD, antithyroid drugs over 5 years with positive TRAb. PBMCs were the source of the RNA used for TCR sequencing. This specimen consisted of peripheral blood mononuclear cells (PBMCs), obtained when the disease was refractory, from a patient treated with antithyroid drugs. This sequence joins TRBV9 and TRBJ2-7; 9 positions agree with TRBD2. This clonotype was sampled from a female donor with Graves disease. CDR3 sequence reads: CASSVGGRAHEQYF. DNA of the CDR3: TGTGCCAGCAGCGTAGGCGGGAGGGCCCACGAGCAGTACTTC.